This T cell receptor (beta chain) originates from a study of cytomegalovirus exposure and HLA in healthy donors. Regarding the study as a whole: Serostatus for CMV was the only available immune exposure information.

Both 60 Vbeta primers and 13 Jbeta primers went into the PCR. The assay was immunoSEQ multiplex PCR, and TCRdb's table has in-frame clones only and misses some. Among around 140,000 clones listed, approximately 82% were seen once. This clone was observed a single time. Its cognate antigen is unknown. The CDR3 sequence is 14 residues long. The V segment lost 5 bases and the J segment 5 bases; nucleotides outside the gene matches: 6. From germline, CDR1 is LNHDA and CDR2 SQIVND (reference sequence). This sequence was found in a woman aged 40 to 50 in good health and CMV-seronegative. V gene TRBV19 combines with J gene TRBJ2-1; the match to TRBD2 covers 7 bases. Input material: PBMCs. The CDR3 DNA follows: TGTGCCAGTAGTGTAGCCCGGGGGGACAATGAGCAGTTCTTC. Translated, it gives CASSVARGDNEQFF.